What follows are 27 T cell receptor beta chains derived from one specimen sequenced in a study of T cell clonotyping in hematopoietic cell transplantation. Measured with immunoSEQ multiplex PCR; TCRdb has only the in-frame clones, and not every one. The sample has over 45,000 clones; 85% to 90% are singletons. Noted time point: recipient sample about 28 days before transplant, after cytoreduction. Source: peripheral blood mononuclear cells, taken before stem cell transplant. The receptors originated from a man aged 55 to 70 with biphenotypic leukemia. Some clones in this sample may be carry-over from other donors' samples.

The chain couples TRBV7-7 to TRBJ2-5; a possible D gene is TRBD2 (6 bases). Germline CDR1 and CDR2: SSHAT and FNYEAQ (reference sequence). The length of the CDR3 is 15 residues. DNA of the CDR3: TGTGCTAGCTCCACACAGGCGGGGTTGGAGGAGACCCAGTACTTC. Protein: CASSTQAGLEETQYF.

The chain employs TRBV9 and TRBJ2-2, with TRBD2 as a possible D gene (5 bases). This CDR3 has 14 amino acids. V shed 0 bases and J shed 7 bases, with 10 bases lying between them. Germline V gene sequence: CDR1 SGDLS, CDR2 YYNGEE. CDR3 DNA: TGTGCCAGCAGCGTAGTACCCCGGGGCGGGGAGCTGTTTTTT. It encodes CASSVVPRGGELFF.

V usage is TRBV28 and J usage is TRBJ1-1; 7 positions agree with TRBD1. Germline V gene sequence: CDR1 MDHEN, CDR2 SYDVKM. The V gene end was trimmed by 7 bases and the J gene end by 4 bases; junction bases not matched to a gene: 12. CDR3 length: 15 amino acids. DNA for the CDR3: TGTGCCAGCATTAGGACAGGCAGGCGGCCCACTGAAGCTTTCTTT. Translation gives CASIRTGRRPTEAFF.

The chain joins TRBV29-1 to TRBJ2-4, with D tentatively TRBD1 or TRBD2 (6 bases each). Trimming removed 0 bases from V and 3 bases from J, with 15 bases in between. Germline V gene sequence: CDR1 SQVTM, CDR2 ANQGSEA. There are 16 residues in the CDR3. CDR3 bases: TGCAGCGTTGAAGATTCCCCGGGGGCGGGCAAAAACATTCAGTACTTC. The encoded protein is CSVEDSPGAGKNIQYF.

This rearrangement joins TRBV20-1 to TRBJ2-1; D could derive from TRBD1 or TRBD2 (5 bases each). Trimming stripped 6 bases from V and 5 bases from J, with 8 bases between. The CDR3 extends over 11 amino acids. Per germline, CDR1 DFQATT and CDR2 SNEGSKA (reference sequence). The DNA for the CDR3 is TGCAGTGCGAGGGACGACAATGAGCAGTTCTTC. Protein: CSARDDNEQFF.

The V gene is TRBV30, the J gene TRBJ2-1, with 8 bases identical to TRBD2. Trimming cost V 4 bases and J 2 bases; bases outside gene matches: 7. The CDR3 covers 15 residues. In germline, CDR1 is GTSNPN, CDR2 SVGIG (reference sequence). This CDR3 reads CAWNPGTRAYNEQFF. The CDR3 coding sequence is TGTGCCTGGAATCCCGGGACTAGGGCCTACAATGAGCAGTTCTTC.

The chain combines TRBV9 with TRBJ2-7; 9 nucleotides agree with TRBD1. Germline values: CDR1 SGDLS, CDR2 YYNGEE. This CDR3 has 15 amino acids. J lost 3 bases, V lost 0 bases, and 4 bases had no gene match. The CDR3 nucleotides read TGTGCCAGCAGCGTAGGGACAGGGGAAAACTACGAGCAGTACTTC. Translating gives CASSVGTGENYEQYF.

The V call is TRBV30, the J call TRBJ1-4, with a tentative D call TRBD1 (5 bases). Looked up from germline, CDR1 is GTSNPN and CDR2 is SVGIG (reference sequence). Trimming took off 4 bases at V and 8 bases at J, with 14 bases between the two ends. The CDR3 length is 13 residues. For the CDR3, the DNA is TGTGCCTGGAATATCCAGGGCAGGGAAAAACTGTTTTTT. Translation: CAWNIQGREKLFF. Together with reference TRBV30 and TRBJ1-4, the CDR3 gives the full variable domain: SQTIHQWPATLVQPVGSPLSLECTVEGTSNPNLYWYRQAAGRGLQLLFYSVGIGQISSEVPQNLSASRPQDRQFILSSKKLLLSDSGFYLCAWNIQGREKLFFGSGTQLSVL.

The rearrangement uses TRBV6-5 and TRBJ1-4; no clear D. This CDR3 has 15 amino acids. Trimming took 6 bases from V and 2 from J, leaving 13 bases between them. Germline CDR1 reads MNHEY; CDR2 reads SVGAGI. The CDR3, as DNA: TGTGCCAGCAGGGAATCCTCAGGCACTAATGAAAAACTGTTTTTT. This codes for CASRESSGTNEKLFF.

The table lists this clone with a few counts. The CDR3 DNA follows: TGTGCCAGCAGCGTAGACACAACTAATGAAAAACTGTTTTTT. Amino acids: CASSVDTTNEKLFF. The chain has TRBV2 and TRBJ1-4, with D unresolved. The CDR3 is 14 residues long. The V end was cut by 6 bases, the J end by 0 bases, with 8 bases between. Germline lookup yields CDR1 SNHLY and CDR2 FYNNEI.

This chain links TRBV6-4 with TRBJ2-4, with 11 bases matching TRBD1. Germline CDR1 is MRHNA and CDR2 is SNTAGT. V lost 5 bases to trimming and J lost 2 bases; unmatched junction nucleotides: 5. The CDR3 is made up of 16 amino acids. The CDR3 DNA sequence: TGTGCCAGCAGTTCCGGGACAGGGGGTACCAAAAACATTCAGTACTTC. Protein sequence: CASSSGTGGTKNIQYF.

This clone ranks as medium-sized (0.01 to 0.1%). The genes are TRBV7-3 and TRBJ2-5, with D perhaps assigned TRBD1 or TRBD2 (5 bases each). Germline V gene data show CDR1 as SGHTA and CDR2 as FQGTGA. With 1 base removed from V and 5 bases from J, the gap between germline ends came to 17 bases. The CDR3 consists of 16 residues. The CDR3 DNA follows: TGTGCCAGCAGCTTAAGATCCGGGACGGAAAGGGAGACCCAGTACTTC. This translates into CASSLRSGTERETQYF.

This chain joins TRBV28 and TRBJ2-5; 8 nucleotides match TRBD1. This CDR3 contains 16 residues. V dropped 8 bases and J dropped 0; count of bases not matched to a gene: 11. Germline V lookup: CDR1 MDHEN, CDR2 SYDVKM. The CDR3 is CASSLWDRSNQETQYF. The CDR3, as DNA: TGTGCCAGCTCTCTGTGGGACAGGAGTAACCAAGAGACCCAGTACTTC.

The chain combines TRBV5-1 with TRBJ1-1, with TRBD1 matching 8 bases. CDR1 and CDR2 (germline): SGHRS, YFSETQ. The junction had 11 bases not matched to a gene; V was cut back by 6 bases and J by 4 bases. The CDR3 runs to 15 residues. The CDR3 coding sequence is TGCGCCAGCACCGGACAGGGTTTGTTTGGCACTGAAGCTTTCTTT. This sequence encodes CASTGQGLFGTEAFF.

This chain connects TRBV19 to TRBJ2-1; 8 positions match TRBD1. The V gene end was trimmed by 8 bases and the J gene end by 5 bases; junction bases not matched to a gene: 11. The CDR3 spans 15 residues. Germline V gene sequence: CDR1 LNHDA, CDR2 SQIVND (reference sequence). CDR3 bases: TGTGCCAGTGTGGGGACAGGTAGGGACCACAATGAGCAGTTCTTC. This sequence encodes CASVGTGRDHNEQFF.

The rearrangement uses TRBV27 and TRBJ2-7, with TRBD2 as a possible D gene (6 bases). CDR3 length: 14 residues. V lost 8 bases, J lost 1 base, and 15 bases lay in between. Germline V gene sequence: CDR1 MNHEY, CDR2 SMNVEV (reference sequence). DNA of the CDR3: TGTGCCAGCCAGGGAGGAATAGAATCCTACGAGCAGTACTTC. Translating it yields CASQGGIESYEQYF.

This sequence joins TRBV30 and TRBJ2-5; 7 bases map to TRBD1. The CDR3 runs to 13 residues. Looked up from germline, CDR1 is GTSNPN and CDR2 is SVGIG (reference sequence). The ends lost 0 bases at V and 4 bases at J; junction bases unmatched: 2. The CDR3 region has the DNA TGTGCCTGGAGTGTATCAGGGGGAGAGACCCAGTACTTC. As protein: CAWSVSGGETQYF.

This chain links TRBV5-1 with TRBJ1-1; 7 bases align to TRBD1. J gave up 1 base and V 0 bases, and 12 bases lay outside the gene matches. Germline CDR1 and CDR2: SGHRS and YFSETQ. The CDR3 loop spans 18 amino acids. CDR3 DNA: TGCGCCAGCAGCTTGGTGGTAGGGGGCAGGATTGGGAACACTGAAGCTTTCTTT. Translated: CASSLVVGGRIGNTEAFF.

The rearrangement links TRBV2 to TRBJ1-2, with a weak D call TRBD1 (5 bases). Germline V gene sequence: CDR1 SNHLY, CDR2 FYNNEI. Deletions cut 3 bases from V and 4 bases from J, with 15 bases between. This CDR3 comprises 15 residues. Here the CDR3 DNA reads TGTGCCAGCAGTGAGGGGTTAGGACAATTCTATGGCTACACCTTC. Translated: CASSEGLGQFYGYTF. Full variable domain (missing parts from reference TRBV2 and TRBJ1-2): EPEVTQTPSHQVTQMGQEVILRCVPISNHLYFYWYRQILGQKVEFLVSFYNNEISEKSEIFDDQFSVERPDGSNFTLKIRSTKLEDSAMYFCASSEGLGQFYGYTFGSGTRLTVV.

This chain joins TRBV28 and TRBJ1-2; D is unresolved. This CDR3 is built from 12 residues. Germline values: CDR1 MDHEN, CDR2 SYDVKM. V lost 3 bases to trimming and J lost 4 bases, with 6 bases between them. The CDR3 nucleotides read TGTGCCAGCAGTTTGCCCGTCTATGGCTACACCTTC. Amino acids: CASSLPVYGYTF.

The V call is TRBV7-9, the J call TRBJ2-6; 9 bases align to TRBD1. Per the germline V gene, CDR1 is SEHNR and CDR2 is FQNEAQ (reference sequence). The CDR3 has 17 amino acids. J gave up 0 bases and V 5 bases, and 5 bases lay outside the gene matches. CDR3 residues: CASSRTGDGSGANVLTF. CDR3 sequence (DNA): TGTGCCAGCAGCCGGACAGGGGATGGCTCTGGGGCCAACGTCCTGACTTTC.

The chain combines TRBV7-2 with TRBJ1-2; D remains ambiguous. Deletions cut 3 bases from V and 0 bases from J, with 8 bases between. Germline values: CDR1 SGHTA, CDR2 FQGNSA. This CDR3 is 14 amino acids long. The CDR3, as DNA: TGTGCCAGCAGCTTGGCCTCAGCTAACTATGGCTACACCTTC. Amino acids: CASSLASANYGYTF.

The chain's CDR3 is CASARTRSGANVLTF. CDR3 coding DNA: TGTGCCAGCGCGCGGACTAGATCTGGGGCCAACGTCCTGACTTTC. The chain couples TRBV2 to TRBJ2-6, with 7 bases identical to TRBD2. V lost 8 bases to trimming and J lost 1 base; unmatched junction nucleotides: 5. Germline lookup yields CDR1 SNHLY and CDR2 FYNNEI. This CDR3 has 15 residues.

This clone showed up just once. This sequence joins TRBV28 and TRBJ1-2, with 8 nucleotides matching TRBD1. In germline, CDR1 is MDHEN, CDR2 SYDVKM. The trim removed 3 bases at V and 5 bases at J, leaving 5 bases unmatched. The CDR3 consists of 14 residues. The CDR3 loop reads CASSFVDRAYGYTF. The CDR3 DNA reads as TGTGCCAGCAGTTTCGTGGACAGGGCATATGGCTACACCTTC.

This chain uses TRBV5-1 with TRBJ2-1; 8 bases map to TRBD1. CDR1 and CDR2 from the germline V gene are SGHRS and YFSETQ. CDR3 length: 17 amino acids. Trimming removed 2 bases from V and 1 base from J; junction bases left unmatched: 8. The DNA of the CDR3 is TGCGCCAGCAGCTTTCCATCCAGGGGGCAGTCCTACAATGAGCAGTTCTTC. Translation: CASSFPSRGQSYNEQFF.

Here the CDR3 reads CASSLGQPGGNTIYF. The CDR3 DNA is TGCGCCAGCAGCTTGGGACAGCCGGGTGGAAACACCATATATTTT. J is TRBJ1-3 and V is TRBV5-1; D perhaps matches TRBD1 (5 bases). The germline gives CDR1 SGHRS, CDR2 YFSETQ. The V gene lost 0 bases and the J gene lost 3 bases, with 10 bases spanning the gap. This CDR3 is built from 15 residues.

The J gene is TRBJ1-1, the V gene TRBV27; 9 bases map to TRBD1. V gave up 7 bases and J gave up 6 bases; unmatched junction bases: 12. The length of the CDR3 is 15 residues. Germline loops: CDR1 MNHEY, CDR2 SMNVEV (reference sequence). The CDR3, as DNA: TGTGCCAGCACGGGACAGGGTCGGGAGGGACCTGAAGCTTTCTTT. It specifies CASTGQGREGPEAFF.